This T cell receptor (beta chain) was retrieved from a study of blood T cell repertoires in COVID-19. The method was immunoSEQ multiplex PCR; TCRdb's version includes in-frame clones alone and lacks a portion of them. The table has 390,000 or so clones, around 87% seen once. Germline V gene sequence: CDR1 SGHRS, CDR2 YFSETQ. Germline trimming cut 6 bases from V and 0 bases from J; bases unmatched to any gene: 1. The CDR3 loop spans 15 amino acids. Material: peripheral blood. The V and J genes are TRBV5-1 and TRBJ2-1; 12 nucleotides line up with TRBD2. This sequence originates from a woman aged 25 to 39 with COVID-19, enrolled during active disease. CDR3: CASTSGRGSYNEQFF. CDR3 coding DNA: TGCGCCAGCACTAGCGGGAGGGGCTCCTACAATGAGCAGTTCTTC.